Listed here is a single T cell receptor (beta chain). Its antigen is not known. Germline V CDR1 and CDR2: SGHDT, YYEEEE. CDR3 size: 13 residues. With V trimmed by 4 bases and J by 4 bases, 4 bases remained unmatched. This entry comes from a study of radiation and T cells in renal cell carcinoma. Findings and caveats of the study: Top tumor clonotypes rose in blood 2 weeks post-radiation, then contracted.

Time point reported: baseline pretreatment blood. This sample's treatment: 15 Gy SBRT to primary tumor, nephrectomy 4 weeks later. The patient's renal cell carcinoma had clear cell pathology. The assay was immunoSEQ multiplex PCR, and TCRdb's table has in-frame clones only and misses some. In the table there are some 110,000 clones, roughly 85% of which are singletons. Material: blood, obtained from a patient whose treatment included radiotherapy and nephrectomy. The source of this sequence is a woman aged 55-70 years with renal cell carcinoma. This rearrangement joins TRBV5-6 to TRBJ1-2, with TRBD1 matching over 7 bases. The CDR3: CASSPGQTYGYTF. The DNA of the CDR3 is TGTGCCAGCAGCCCGGGACAGACCTATGGCTACACCTTC. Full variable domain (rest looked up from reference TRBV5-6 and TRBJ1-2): DAGVTQSPTHLIKTRGQQVTLRCSPKSGHDTVSWYQQALGQGPQFIFQYYEEEERQRGNFPDRFSGHQFPNYSSELNVNALLLGDSALYLCASSPGQTYGYTFGSGTRLTVV.